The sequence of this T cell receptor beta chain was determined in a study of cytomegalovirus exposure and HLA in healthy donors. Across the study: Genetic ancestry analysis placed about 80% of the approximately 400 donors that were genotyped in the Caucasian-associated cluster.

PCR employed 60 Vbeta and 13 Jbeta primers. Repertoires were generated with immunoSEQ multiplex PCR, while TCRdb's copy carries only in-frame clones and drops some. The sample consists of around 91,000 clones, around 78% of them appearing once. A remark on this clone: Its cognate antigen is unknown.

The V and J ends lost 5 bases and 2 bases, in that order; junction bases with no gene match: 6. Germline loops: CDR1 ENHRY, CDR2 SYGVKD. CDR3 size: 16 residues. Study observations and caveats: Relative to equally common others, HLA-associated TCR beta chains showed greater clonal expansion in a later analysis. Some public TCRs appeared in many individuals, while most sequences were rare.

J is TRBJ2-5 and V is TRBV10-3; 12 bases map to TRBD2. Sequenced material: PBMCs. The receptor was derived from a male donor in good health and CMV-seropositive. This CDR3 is CAISSTSGGGQETQYF. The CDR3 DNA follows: TGTGCCATCAGTTCGACTAGCGGGGGAGGTCAAGAGACCCAGTACTTC.